The rows below give T cell receptor beta chains drawn from one sample of a study of blood T cell repertoires in COVID-19. TCRdb keeps only in-frame clones here, not all; method: immunoSEQ multiplex PCR. The sample yields some 150,000 clones, roughly 89% seen once. Sequencing input: peripheral blood. The receptors shown here come from a human donor in a cohort sampled during active COVID-19. The CDR3 runs from the conserved cysteine through the conserved F or W. D genes are given only for firm matches. Clone size is shown for a subset of rows, as once, few, many or a class of expanded clone.

V gene: TRBV19; D gene: -; clone size: -; J gene: TRBJ2-7; CDR3 protein: CASSNRLHEQYF; CDR3 DNA: TGTGCCAGTAGTAACAGGTTACACGAGCAGTACTTC
V gene: TRBV5-1; D gene: -; clone size: -; J gene: TRBJ1-1; CDR3 protein: CASNGGPLMNTEAFF; CDR3 DNA: TGCGCCAGCAACGGAGGACCGCTGATGAACACTGAAGCTTTCTTT
V gene: TRBV30; D gene: -; clone size: -; J gene: TRBJ2-5; CDR3 protein: CAWSGKTAVMETQYF; CDR3 DNA: TGTGCCTGGAGTGGGAAGACTGCGGTGATGGAGACCCAGTACTTC
V gene: TRBV28; D gene: -; clone size: -; J gene: TRBJ1-4; CDR3 protein: CASSIPATNEKLFF; CDR3 DNA: TGTGCCAGCAGTATCCCGGCAACTAATGAAAAACTGTTTTTT
V gene: TRBV5-1; D gene: TRBD1; clone size: -; J gene: TRBJ1-2; CDR3 protein: CASSLWDREAYGYTF; CDR3 DNA: TGCGCCAGCAGCTTGTGGGACAGGGAGGCCTATGGCTACACCTTC
V gene: TRBV10-1; D gene: -; clone size: -; J gene: TRBJ1-3; CDR3 protein: CASSDTTGGRHTIYF; CDR3 DNA: TGCGCCAGCAGTGACACGACGGGGGGCCGGCACACCATATATTTT
V gene: TRBV7-8; D gene: -; clone size: -; J gene: TRBJ2-5; CDR3 protein: CASKNNPGQGTQYF; CDR3 DNA: TGTGCCAGCAAGAACAACCCAGGACAAGGGACCCAGTACTTC
V gene: TRBV2; D gene: TRBD1; clone size: once; J gene: TRBJ1-1; CDR3 protein: CASRLHPGGLNTEAFF; CDR3 DNA: TGTGCCAGCAGACTACACCCAGGGGGGTTGAACACTGAAGCTTTCTTT
V gene: TRBV5-4; D gene: TRBD1; clone size: -; J gene: TRBJ1-3; CDR3 protein: CASSLGRGFGGNTIYF; CDR3 DNA: TGTGCCAGCAGCTTGGGCAGGGGGTTTGGTGGAAACACCATATATTTT
V gene: TRBV5-6; D gene: -; clone size: -; J gene: TRBJ2-4; CDR3 protein: CASSLYGDPLLGKNIQYF; CDR3 DNA: TGTGCCAGCAGCTTGTACGGGGATCCCCTTCTAGGCAAAAACATTCAGTACTTC
V gene: TRBV7-8; D gene: TRBD1; clone size: -; J gene: TRBJ1-2; CDR3 protein: CASSFRTGVEGYTF; CDR3 DNA: TGTGCCAGCAGCTTCCGGACAGGGGTGGAGGGCTACACCTTC
V gene: TRBV7-2; D gene: -; clone size: once; J gene: TRBJ2-3; CDR3 protein: CASSLARGSDTQYF; CDR3 DNA: TGTGCCAGCAGCTTAGCGCGGGGCTCAGATACGCAGTATTTT
V gene: TRBV19; D gene: -; clone size: -; J gene: TRBJ1-2; CDR3 protein: CASTRTVFNYGYTF; CDR3 DNA: TGTGCCAGTACCCGGACAGTTTTTAACTATGGCTACACCTTC
V gene: TRBV7-9; D gene: TRBD1; clone size: once; J gene: TRBJ2-5; CDR3 protein: CASSRQGDETQYF; CDR3 DNA: TGTGCCAGCAGCAGACAGGGGGATGAGACCCAGTACTTC
V gene: TRBV27; D gene: -; clone size: -; J gene: TRBJ1-2; CDR3 protein: CASSPYGGGRGYGYTF; CDR3 DNA: TGTGCCAGCAGTCCCTATGGCGGGGGGCGAGGCTATGGCTACACCTTC
V gene: TRBV7-8; D gene: -; clone size: -; J gene: TRBJ2-7; CDR3 protein: CASSLGETYEQYF; CDR3 DNA: TGTGCCAGCAGCTTAGGAGAGACCTACGAGCAGTACTTC
V gene: TRBV5-1; D gene: TRBD1; clone size: -; J gene: TRBJ2-1; CDR3 protein: CASRTGSTDNEQFF; CDR3 DNA: TGCGCCAGCAGGACAGGGAGTACGGACAATGAGCAGTTCTTC
V gene: TRBV3-1/TRBV3-2; D gene: -; clone size: -; J gene: TRBJ2-7; CDR3 protein: CASSTVRGASEQYF; CDR3 DNA: TGTGCCAGCAGCACTGTTCGGGGGGCAAGCGAGCAGTACTTC
V gene: TRBV15; D gene: -; clone size: -; J gene: TRBJ1-2; CDR3 protein: CATSRGAGYTF; CDR3 DNA: TGTGCCACCAGCAGAGGGGCGGGCTACACCTTC
V gene: TRBV6-2/TRBV6-3; D gene: -; clone size: once; J gene: TRBJ1-5; CDR3 protein: CASSYRRDQPQHF; CDR3 DNA: TGTGCCAGCAGTTATAGACGGGATCAGCCCCAGCATTTT
V gene: TRBV5-4; D gene: TRBD2; clone size: -; J gene: TRBJ2-1; CDR3 protein: CASSPSGDGYNEQFF; CDR3 DNA: TGTGCCAGCAGCCCCAGCGGGGACGGATACAATGAGCAGTTCTTC
V gene: TRBV6-2/TRBV6-3; D gene: -; clone size: -; J gene: TRBJ2-2; CDR3 protein: CASSYVSPGELFF; CDR3 DNA: TGTGCCAGCAGTTACGTAAGCCCCGGGGAGCTGTTTTTT
V gene: TRBV2; D gene: -; clone size: once; J gene: TRBJ1-2; CDR3 protein: CASSDGEGGRSYGYTF; CDR3 DNA: TGTGCCAGCAGTGATGGGGAGGGGGGGCGCAGCTATGGCTACACCTTC
V gene: TRBV19; D gene: -; clone size: -; J gene: TRBJ2-6; CDR3 protein: CASSKLTGKLSSGANVLTF; CDR3 DNA: TGTGCCAGTAGTAAATTAACGGGAAAACTTAGCTCTGGGGCCAACGTCCTGACTTTC
V gene: TRBV5-1; D gene: TRBD1; clone size: once; J gene: TRBJ2-7; CDR3 protein: CASSQVQGATYEQYF; CDR3 DNA: TGCGCCAGCAGCCAGGTCCAGGGGGCAACCTACGAGCAGTACTTC
V gene: TRBV7-3; D gene: -; clone size: -; J gene: TRBJ2-2; CDR3 protein: CASSFGTGELFF; CDR3 DNA: TGTGCCAGCAGCTTCGGCACCGGGGAGCTGTTTTTT